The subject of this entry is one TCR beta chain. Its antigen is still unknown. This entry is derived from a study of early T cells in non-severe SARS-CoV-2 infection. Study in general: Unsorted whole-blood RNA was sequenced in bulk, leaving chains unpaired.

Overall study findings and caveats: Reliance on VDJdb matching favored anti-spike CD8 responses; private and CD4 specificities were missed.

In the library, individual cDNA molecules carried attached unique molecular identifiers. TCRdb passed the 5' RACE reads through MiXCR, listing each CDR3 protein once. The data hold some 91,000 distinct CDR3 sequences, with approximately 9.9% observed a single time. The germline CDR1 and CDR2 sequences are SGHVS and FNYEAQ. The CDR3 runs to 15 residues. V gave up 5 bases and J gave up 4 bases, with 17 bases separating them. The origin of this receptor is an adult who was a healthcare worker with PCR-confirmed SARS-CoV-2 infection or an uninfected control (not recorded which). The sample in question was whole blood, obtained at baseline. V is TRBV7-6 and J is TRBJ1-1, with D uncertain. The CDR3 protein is CASSPSPRVSTEAFF. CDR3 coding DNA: TGTGCCAGCAGCCCTAGCCCCCGGGTCAGCACTGAAGCTTTCTTT.